This T cell receptor (beta chain) was profiled in a study of CD8 T cells in Susac syndrome. The CDR3 runs 13 residues. Germline lookup yields CDR1 KGHDR and CDR2 SFDVKD. Trimming cost V 4 bases and J 8 bases, with 11 bases left between them. Random-hexamer reverse transcription was applied to 0.5 to 1 ug RNA. Coverage of TCR beta CDR3 amplification by immunoSEQ multiplex PCR extended to 54 Vbeta and 13 Jbeta. From the immunoSEQ multiplex PCR reads, TCRdb called clonotypes with MiXCR, one entry per CDR3 protein. The data contain approximately 100,000 distinct CDR3 sequences, 90% to 96% of them singletons.

The V and J genes are TRBV24-1 and TRBJ2-1; TRBD1 might be the D (5 bases). This receptor was obtained from a human donor in good health. The sequenced material came from CD4+ T cells from PBMCs. In nucleotides, the CDR3 is TGTGCCACCAGTGACGATTGGACATATGAGCAGTTCTTC. Residues: CATSDDWTYEQFF.